This T cell receptor beta chain originates from a study of CD8 T cells in Susac syndrome. Across the study: Patients with Susac syndrome had blood drawn and were at that point therapy-naive, on corticosteroids, or on intravenous immunoglobulin alone.

RNA, at about 0.45 to 1 ug, was reverse transcribed with random hexamers. TCRdb ran MiXCR on the immunoSEQ multiplex PCR reads and lists one entry per CDR3 protein. The sample has roughly 200,000 distinct CDR3 sequences, around nine tenths seen once. Germline trimming cut 2 bases from V and 3 bases from J; bases unmatched to any gene: 4. The CDR3 contains 15 residues. CDR1 and CDR2 (germline): SGHTA, FQGNSA. The source material was CD4+ T cells from PBMCs. This receptor was identified in a human donor with Susac syndrome. This rearrangement joins TRBV7-2 to TRBJ1-2, with TRBD1 matching 9 bases. CDR3: CASSLNTGGHYGYTF. The DNA for the CDR3 is TGTGCCAGCAGCTTAAATACAGGGGGCCACTATGGCTACACCTTC.